Presented here are 3 T cell receptor beta chains from one specimen sequenced in a study of cytomegalovirus exposure and HLA in healthy donors. PCR primers comprised 60 Vbeta and 13 Jbeta primers. Profiling relied on immunoSEQ multiplex PCR, and the TCRdb table lists in-frame clones only, not all of them. The sample records about 200,000 clones, 65% to 80% being singletons. Sequenced sample: PBMCs. The receptors derive from a man aged 45 to 65 in good health and CMV-seronegative.

The V gene is TRBV29-1, the J gene TRBJ2-7; TRBD2 is a possible D gene (5 bases). The CDR3 has 12 residues. V shed 7 bases and J shed 4 bases, with 14 bases lying between them. Germline V lookup: CDR1 SQVTM, CDR2 ANQGSEA. Written as DNA, the CDR3 is TGCAGCGCTTCCTGGACTGGATACGAGCAGTACTTC. It yields the protein CSASWTGYEQYF.

The chain has TRBV11-2 and TRBJ2-7; TRBD1 might be the D (5 bases). V was pared by 5 bases and J by 3 bases, with 8 bases between. The CDR3 loop spans 12 amino acids. CDR1 and CDR2 (germline): SGHAT, FQNNGV. The CDR3 loop reads CASSPQGYEQYF. The CDR3 DNA reads TGTGCCAGCAGCCCCCAGGGCTACGAGCAGTACTTC.

This CDR3 is CASRLLAGENIQYF. CDR3 sequence (DNA): TGTGCCAGCAGATTACTAGCGGGAGAGAACATTCAGTACTTC. The chain uses TRBV6-6 and TRBJ2-4; TRBD2 aligns across 11 bases. Germline trimming cut 6 bases from V and 7 bases from J; bases unmatched to any gene: 5. The CDR3 extends over 14 amino acids. CDR1 is MNHNY and CDR2 is SVGAGI in the germline V gene (reference sequence).